This T cell receptor beta chain was identified in a study of tumor-infiltrating lymphocytes in oesophageal squamous cell carcinoma. This clonotype occurred a few times. MiXCR was run by TCRdb on the PCR reads, yielding one entry per CDR3 protein. Among about 15,000 distinct CDR3 sequences listed, around 48% were seen once. From germline, CDR1 is SGHTA and CDR2 FQGTGA. The CDR3 totals 13 residues. The V and J ends lost 0 bases and 4 bases respectively, with 5 bases between them. J is TRBJ2-3 and V is TRBV7-3, with D hard to call. The clonotype was recovered from a male donor with esophageal squamous cell carcinoma. Specimen: esophageal tumor tissue. In DNA, the CDR3 is TGTGCCAGCAGCTTAACTTTCGCAGATACGCAGTATTTT. Amino acids: CASSLTFADTQYF.